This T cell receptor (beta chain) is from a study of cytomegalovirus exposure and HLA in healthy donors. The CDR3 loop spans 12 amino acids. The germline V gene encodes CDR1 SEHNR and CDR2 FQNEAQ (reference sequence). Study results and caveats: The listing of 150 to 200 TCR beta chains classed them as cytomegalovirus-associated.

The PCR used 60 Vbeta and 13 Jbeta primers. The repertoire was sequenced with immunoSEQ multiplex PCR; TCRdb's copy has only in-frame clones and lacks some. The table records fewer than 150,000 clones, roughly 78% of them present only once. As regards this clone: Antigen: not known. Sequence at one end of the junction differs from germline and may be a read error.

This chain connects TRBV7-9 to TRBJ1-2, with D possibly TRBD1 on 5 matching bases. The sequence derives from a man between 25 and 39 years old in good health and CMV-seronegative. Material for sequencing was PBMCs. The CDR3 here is CSSSFGGGGYTF. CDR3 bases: TGTTCCAGCAGCTTCGGGGGAGGTGGCTACACCTTC.